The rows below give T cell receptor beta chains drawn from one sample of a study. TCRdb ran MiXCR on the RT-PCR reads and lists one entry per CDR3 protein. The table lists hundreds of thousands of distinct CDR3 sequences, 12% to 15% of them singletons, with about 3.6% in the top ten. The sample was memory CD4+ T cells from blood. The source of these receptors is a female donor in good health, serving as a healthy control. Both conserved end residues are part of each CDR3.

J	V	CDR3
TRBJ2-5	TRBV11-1	CASSPGTSSKREETQYF
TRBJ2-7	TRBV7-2	CASSLEASGRAWDF
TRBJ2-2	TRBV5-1	CASSPRGPNTGELFF
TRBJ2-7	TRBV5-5	CASSLGGRTYGQYF
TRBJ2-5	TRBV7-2	CASSSRGVDETQYF
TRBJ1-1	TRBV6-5	CASSRHGRVNTEAFF
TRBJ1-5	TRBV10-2	CASSEAGSNQPQHF
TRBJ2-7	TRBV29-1	CSVKRDRGIREQYF
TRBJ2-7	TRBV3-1	CASSQGWDGSYEQYF
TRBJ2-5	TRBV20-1	CSAREAALDGTQYF
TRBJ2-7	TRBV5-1	CASSYDGSYEQYF
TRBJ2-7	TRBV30	CAWDSHGEQYF
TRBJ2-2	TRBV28	CAGQGNTGELFF
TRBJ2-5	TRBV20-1	CSAVNQGKETQYF
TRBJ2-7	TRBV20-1	CSASLLPGQDYEQYF
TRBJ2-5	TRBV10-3	CAIRVSGVGQETQYF
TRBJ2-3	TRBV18	CASSPTVNTDTQYF
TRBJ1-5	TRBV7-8	CASRSHRVMVSNQPQHF
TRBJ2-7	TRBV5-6	CASSLVTSYEQYF
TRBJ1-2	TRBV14	CASSSFVGSHGYTF
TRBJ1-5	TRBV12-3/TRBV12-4	CASSRGDQPQHF
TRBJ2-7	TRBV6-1	CASTPGPASYEQYF
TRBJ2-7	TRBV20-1	CSARVPGTGGEQYF
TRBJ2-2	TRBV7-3	CASSPPHRNYKHTGELFF
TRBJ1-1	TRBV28	CASSYVDSEAFF
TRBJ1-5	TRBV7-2	CASSRVNQPQHF
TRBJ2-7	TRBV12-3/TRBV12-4	CASSSRDRGISYEQYF
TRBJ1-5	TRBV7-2	CASSFKGGFQPQHF
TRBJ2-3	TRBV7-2	CASSLAGAGTDTQYF
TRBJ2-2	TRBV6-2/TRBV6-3	CASSNPGGLGTGELFF
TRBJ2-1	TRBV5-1	CASSSGTGVGNEQFF
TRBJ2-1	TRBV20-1	CSATTSTSYNEQFF
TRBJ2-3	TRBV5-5	CASSFGGLAKDTQYF
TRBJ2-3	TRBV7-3	CASSLRAGPDTQYF
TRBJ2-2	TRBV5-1	CASSRTSANTGELFF
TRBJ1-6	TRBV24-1	CATRIQGNNSPLHF
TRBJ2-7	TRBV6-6	CASSGGGTGYEQYF
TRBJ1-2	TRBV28	CASMRGDRGYTF
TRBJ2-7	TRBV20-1	CSANRGLDGRNEQYF
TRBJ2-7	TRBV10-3	CASSYTGLAGLHF
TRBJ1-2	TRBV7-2	CASSLGLRGIYGYTF
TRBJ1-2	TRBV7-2	CASSLAEGDRGVRGYTF
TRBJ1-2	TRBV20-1	CSARDPGQVYGYTF
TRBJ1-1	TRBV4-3	CASSQHREPTEAFF